The text below deals with one T cell receptor (beta chain). The clone's antigen remains unknown. This entry is derived from a study of CXCR3-negative and CXCR3-positive naive CD8 T cells (dated by TCRdb to between 2018 and 2021). Context from the whole study: In total, 120 million to 150 million TRB reads were obtained, corresponding to roughly 1.5 +/- 0.3 million reads per library. The diversity and physicochemical repertoire analyses included under 12 donors pooled from two independent experiments. For the TRBV-TRBJ cluster analysis, the naive subsets came from 5 donors, while the memory cells came from 3 donors.

TCRdb names NextSeq 550 as the instrument used. The Human TCR Profiling Kit (MiLaboratory) was used to prepare UMI-labeled 5' RACE TRB cDNA libraries. cDNA synthesis used the entire amount of extracted RNA, and PCR amplification then used the entire amount of cDNA produced. The libraries were made side by side, with each library going through the same number of PCR cycles. The paper's processing steps were these. About 50,000 +/- 10,000 unique UMI-labeled TRB cDNA molecules per library were extracted with MIGEC and MiXCR, with at least two reads per UMI required. On average, each library contained 40,000 +/- 10,000 functional in-frame TRB CDR3 nucleotide clonotypes without stop codons. After downsampling to 5000 UMI-labeled TRB molecules per sample, diversity metrics, including normalized Shannon-Wiener and Chao1, were computed in VDJtools. VDJtools computed clonotype-size-weighted physicochemical properties of the central five CDR3 residues: interaction energy, strength, volume and Kidera factor 4. Following TCRdb reprocessing, every CDR3 protein sequence forms one entry, and DNA is not provided. TCRdb, rather than the study authors, made the V and J calls. The table of this sample itemizes 130,000 or so distinct CDR3 sequences. In total, the top ten clones hold around 0.5% of the sample.

For every CD8+ T cell subset, 300,000 cells were flow-sorted straight into RLT lysis buffer, and each subset was sorted in triplicate. To keep memory contaminants out, a stringent definition of naive CD8+ T cells was applied: CD45RO-CCR7+CD27+CD95-. Standard density gradient centrifugation was used to isolate peripheral blood mononuclear cells from buffy coats. Naive CXCR3-negative and CXCR3-positive CD8+ T cells were flow-sorted using a FACSAria III. Total RNA was extracted from sorted cells with an RNeasy Mini Kit. Taken from cysteine to phenylalanine, the CDR3 has 14 residues. There is no recorded DNA. Taken from the germline V gene, the CDR1 and CDR2 loops are SGHTA and FQGNSA. General conclusions and limits of the study: Freshly isolated PBMCs were used for most assays because CXCR3 expression partially decreased after cryopreservation. Comparably high repertoire diversity was found in both naive subsets, whereas much lower repertoire diversity was found in memory CD8+ T cells. TRB CDR3s from CXCR3-positive naive cells showed higher hydrophobicity (lower Kidera factor 4), lower energy, and higher strength and volume indices than CXCR3-negative naive cells. Because surface CD5, which is linked to self-reactivity in mice, was comparable between the naive subsets, TCR interaction strength was also inferred from TRB CDR3 physicochemical properties. Naive CXCR3-negative and CXCR3-positive cells from the same donor showed similar TRBV-TRBJ usage, whereas memory cells showed distinct patterns.

This receptor was taken from a human donor in good health. Some clones in this sample may be carry-over from other donors' samples. The rearranged chain carries TRBV7-2 and TRBJ2-7. Sequencing input: naive CXCR3- CD8+ T cells from blood. The intended sense of this specimen's cell subset or site label: CD45RO-CCR7+CD27+CD95- naive CD8+ T cells lacking CXCR3 (TNR3-). The CDR3 region: CASTYLGGSYEQYF.